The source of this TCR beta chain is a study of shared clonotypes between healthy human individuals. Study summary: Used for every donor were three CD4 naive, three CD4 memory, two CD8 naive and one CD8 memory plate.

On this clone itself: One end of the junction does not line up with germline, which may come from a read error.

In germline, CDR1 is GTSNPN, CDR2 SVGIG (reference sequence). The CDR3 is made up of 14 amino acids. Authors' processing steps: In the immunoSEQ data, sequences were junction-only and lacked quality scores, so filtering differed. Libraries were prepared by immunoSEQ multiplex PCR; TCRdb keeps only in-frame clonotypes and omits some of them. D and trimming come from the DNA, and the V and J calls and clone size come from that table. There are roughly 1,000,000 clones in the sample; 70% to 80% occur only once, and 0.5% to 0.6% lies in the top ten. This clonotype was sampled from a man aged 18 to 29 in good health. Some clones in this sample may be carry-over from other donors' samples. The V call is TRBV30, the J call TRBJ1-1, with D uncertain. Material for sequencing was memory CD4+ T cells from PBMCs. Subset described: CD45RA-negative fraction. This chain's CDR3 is CARSISDGGTEAFF. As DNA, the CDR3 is TGTGCCCGGAGTATCTCGGACGGCGGCACTGAAGCTTTCTTT.